These T cell receptor beta chains were read from a single sample in a study of blood T cell repertoires in COVID-19. Sequenced by immunoSEQ multiplex PCR; TCRdb stores in-frame clones only, minus some. The sample contains around 200,000 clones, more than 75% of which appear only once. Input material: PBMCs or T cells enriched from blood (not recorded which). These receptors all stem from a woman between 40 and 50 years old with acute COVID-19. The CDR3 runs from the conserved cysteine through the conserved F or W. Each record gives: J gene, V gene, CDR3 protein.

J gene: TRBJ1-5; V gene: TRBV6-4; CDR3 protein: CASSALQEGQPQHF
J gene: TRBJ1-1; V gene: TRBV9; CDR3 protein: CASSFLPGGDTEAFF
J gene: TRBJ1-6; V gene: TRBV11-2; CDR3 protein: CASSSRGPENSPLHF
J gene: TRBJ1-2; V gene: TRBV21-1; CDR3 protein: CASSTPRGASNYGYTF
J gene: TRBJ1-1; V gene: TRBV7-2; CDR3 protein: CASSLDPALAEAFF
J gene: TRBJ1-5; V gene: TRBV10-2; CDR3 protein: CASSVGDRGFQPQHF
J gene: TRBJ1-4; V gene: TRBV6-5; CDR3 protein: CASRTATGDHEKLFF
J gene: TRBJ2-7; V gene: TRBV7-3; CDR3 protein: CASSLAPGGPGEQYF
J gene: TRBJ2-7; V gene: TRBV10-3; CDR3 protein: CAISDPGQGLSYEQYF
J gene: TRBJ2-5; V gene: TRBV29-1; CDR3 protein: CSVEDRETQYF
J gene: TRBJ2-7; V gene: TRBV6-5; CDR3 protein: CASSQLWRPGDEQYF
J gene: TRBJ2-7; V gene: TRBV5-1; CDR3 protein: CASSEGQGRSYEQYF
J gene: TRBJ1-1; V gene: TRBV12-3/TRBV12-4; CDR3 protein: CATGQGRQAFF
J gene: TRBJ1-1; V gene: TRBV10-2; CDR3 protein: CASSERGGTEAFF
J gene: TRBJ2-7; V gene: TRBV5-1; CDR3 protein: CASSFRTGSSEQYF
J gene: TRBJ1-2; V gene: TRBV9; CDR3 protein: CASSARDRGHGYTF
J gene: TRBJ1-6; V gene: TRBV30; CDR3 protein: CAWSYKGGNSPLHF